The 15 T cell receptor beta chains given below trace back to one sample, sequenced in a study of technical replicates of blood from a few donors (dated by TCRdb to between 2016 and 2019). Library method: the immunoSEQ multiplex PCR assay. TCRdb carries this immuneACCESS record with in-frame sequences only. Its versions omit some clonotypes, under half of them owing to an unresolved V gene in the studies checked, with the rest unexplained. This sample gives about 56,000 clones in total; roughly 95% of them show up just once. The top ten hold roughly 4.5% of the sample. Sequenced material: PBMCs. The receptors were sampled from a human donor in good health. Some clones in this sample may be carry-over from other donors' samples.

This clone was detected only once. The chain carries TRBV7-9 and TRBJ1-4; D is unclear. Germline V lookup: CDR1 SEHNR, CDR2 FQNEAQ (reference sequence). The germline V and J ends were trimmed by 4 bases and 6 bases, with 12 bases remaining between them. The CDR3 length is 14 residues. Written as DNA, the CDR3 is TGTGCCAGCAGCTCTATACCAAGCCATGAAAAACTGTTTTTT. This encodes CASSSIPSHEKLFF.

The chain links TRBV7-2 to TRBJ2-1; the match to TRBD2 covers 7 bases. The CDR3 runs 16 residues. After removal of 2 bases from V and 9 bases from J, the junction contained 13 bases not matched to a gene. Per germline, CDR1 SGHTA and CDR2 FQGNSA. DNA of the CDR3: TGTGCCAGCAGCTTACGGGACTACTTAATAGGAGGTGAGCAGTTCTTC. Encoded protein: CASSLRDYLIGGEQFF.

This chain joins TRBV25-1 and TRBJ2-5; weak D call: TRBD2 (5 bases). Germline V gene lookup returns CDR1 MGHDK and CDR2 SYGVNS. CDR3 length: 15 amino acids. The V end lost 4 bases, the J end lost 7 bases, and 19 bases lay between the germline ends. The DNA of the CDR3 is TGTGCCAGCAGTGGTCCTGGGAGTTTTCAGGCGACCCAGTACTTC. It codes for CASSGPGSFQATQYF.

This chain connects TRBV7-7 to TRBJ2-1; 13 positions match TRBD2. Losses at the gene ends were 5 bases for V and 7 bases for J; bases not matched to a gene: 2. Germline lookup yields CDR1 SSHAT and CDR2 FNYEAQ (reference sequence). The CDR3 runs to 14 residues. The CDR3, as DNA: TGTGCCAGCAGCGTGGGACTAGCGGGGAATGAGCAGTTCTTC. This gives the protein CASSVGLAGNEQFF.

The chain uses TRBV11-3 and TRBJ2-2, with 14 bases that match TRBD2. Trimming cost V 4 bases and J 3 bases; bases outside gene matches: 4. The CDR3 is made up of 17 amino acids. Germline assignment: CDR1 SGHNT and CDR2 YENEEA. Written as DNA, the CDR3 is TGTGCCAGCAGCTCAATGGGACTAGCGGGAGACACCGGGGAGCTGTTTTTT. Amino acid sequence: CASSSMGLAGDTGELFF.

V usage is TRBV30 and J usage is TRBJ2-3; 7 bases align to TRBD2. V shed 0 bases and J 3 bases; nucleotides not matched to a gene: 6. CDR3 length: 15 residues. Germline-derived CDR1 and CDR2 are GTSNPN and SVGIG (reference sequence). CDR3 loop: CAWSVYGRSTDTQYF. CDR3 coding DNA: TGTGCCTGGAGTGTATACGGGAGGTCGACAGATACGCAGTATTTT.

The gene calls are TRBV5-1 and TRBJ2-7, with D tentatively TRBD2 (5 bases). Trimming pared 2 bases from V and 3 bases from J, leaving 12 bases between. The CDR3 length is 14 residues. Germline V CDR1 and CDR2: SGHRS, YFSETQ. CDR3 amino acids: CASSFTSGIYEQYF. CDR3 bases: TGCGCCAGCAGCTTCACTAGTGGAATCTACGAGCAGTACTTC.

The chain joins TRBV6-6 to TRBJ2-1; the match to TRBD2 covers 8 bases. The V gene end was trimmed by 6 bases and the J gene end by 2 bases; junction bases not matched to a gene: 6. CDR3 length: 15 residues. Per the germline V gene, CDR1 is MNHNY and CDR2 is SVGAGI (reference sequence). CDR3 bases: TGTGCCAGCAGCCTACTAGCGGCCACCTACAATGAGCAGTTCTTC. This gives the protein CASSLLAATYNEQFF.

The rearrangement joins TRBV9 to TRBJ2-1, with 9 bases lining up with TRBD2. The junction had 6 bases not matched to a gene; V was cut back by 3 bases and J by 5 bases. CDR3 size: 15 residues. The germline V gene encodes CDR1 SGDLS and CDR2 YYNGEE. CDR3 amino acids: CASSARASGNNEQFF. The CDR3 DNA is TGTGCCAGCAGCGCCCGGGCTAGCGGGAACAATGAGCAGTTCTTC. Filled out from reference TRBV9 and TRBJ2-1, the complete variable domain reads DSGVTQTPKHLITATGQRVTLRCSPRSGDLSVYWYQQSLDQGLQFLIQYYNGEERAKGNILERFSAQQFPDLHSELNLSSLELGDSALYFCASSARASGNNEQFFGPGTRLTVL.

This chain joins TRBV30 and TRBJ1-5; TRBD1 matches at 7 bases. The ends lost 2 bases at V and 4 bases at J; junction bases unmatched: 2. The CDR3 spans 13 residues. Germline V gene data show CDR1 as GTSNPN and CDR2 as SVGIG (reference sequence). The CDR3 sequence: CAWSLQGNQPQHF. CDR3 in DNA: TGTGCCTGGAGTTTACAGGGGAATCAGCCCCAGCATTTT.

The chain uses TRBV5-1 and TRBJ2-7; D is possibly TRBD1 (5 bases). The ends were cut back, 0 bases at V and 7 bases at J, with 14 bases in the middle. Germline V lookup: CDR1 SGHRS, CDR2 YFSETQ. The CDR3 loop spans 14 amino acids. CDR3 sequence (DNA): TGCGCCAGCAGCTTGGCGGGTTCCAAGGGGGAGCAGTACTTC. Its protein product is CASSLAGSKGEQYF.

The chain joins TRBV7-2 to TRBJ1-4; 9 positions match TRBD1. The CDR3 is 14 amino acids. The germline CDR1 and CDR2 sequences are SGHTA and FQGNSA. The V gene end was trimmed by 5 bases and the J gene end by 8 bases; junction bases not matched to a gene: 6. This chain's CDR3 is CASSLDRGEEKLFF. The CDR3 DNA follows: TGTGCCAGCAGCCTTGACAGGGGGGAAGAAAAACTGTTTTTT.

This rearrangement joins TRBV13 to TRBJ2-2, with D maybe TRBD1 (6 bases). The CDR3 is 19 residues long. Per the germline V gene, CDR1 is PRHDT and CDR2 is FYEKMQ (reference sequence). Trimming took off 6 bases at V and 6 bases at J, with 29 bases between the two ends. The CDR3 nucleotides are TGTGCCAGCAGTCCATACTCTGTGCTCCGGGACAACGGGCCCGGGGAGCTGTTTTTT. Translation: CASSPYSVLRDNGPGELFF.

This rearrangement joins TRBV7-3 to TRBJ1-1; D is ambiguous. Germline loops: CDR1 SGHTA, CDR2 FQGTGA. This CDR3 has 13 amino acids. V was pared by 2 bases and J by 10 bases, with 14 bases between. This chain's CDR3 is CASSLYGRDGAFF. CDR3 sequence (DNA): TGTGCCAGCAGCTTATATGGGCGAGATGGAGCTTTCTTT.

This clone was observed a handful of times. This chain joins TRBV5-6 and TRBJ1-5; D not certain. CDR3 size: 12 residues. V was trimmed by 2 bases and J by 4 bases, leaving 4 bases between them. Germline V gene lookup returns CDR1 SGHDT and CDR2 YYEEEE. CDR3 residues: CASSFQNQPQHF. CDR3 in DNA: TGTGCCAGCAGCTTCCAAAATCAGCCCCAGCATTTT.